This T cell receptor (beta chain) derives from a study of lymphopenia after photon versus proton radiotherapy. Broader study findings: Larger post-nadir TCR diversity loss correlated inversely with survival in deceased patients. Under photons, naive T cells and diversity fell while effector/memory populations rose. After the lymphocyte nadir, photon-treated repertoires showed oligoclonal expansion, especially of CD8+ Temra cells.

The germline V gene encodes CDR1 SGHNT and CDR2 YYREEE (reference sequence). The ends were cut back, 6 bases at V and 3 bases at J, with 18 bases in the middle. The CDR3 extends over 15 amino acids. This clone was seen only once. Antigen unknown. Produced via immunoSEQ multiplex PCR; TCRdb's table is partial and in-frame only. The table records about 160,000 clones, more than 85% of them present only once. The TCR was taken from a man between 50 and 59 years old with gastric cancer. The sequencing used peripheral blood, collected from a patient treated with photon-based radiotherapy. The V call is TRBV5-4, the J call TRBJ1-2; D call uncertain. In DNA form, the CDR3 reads TGTGCCAGCACCTCGAATAGTGGTTTGGACTATGGCTACACCTTC. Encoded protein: CASTSNSGLDYGYTF.